This T cell receptor (beta chain) came from a study of identical twins. TCRdb fed the 5' RACE reads into MiXCR, producing one record per CDR3 protein. In the table there are about 730,000 distinct CDR3 sequences, approximately 21% of which are singletons. This clonotype came up many times. Its matching antigen is unknown. V lost 4 bases, J lost 6 bases, and 16 bases lay in between. Germline V gene sequence: CDR1 SGHVS, CDR2 FQNEAQ. CDR3 length equals 15 residues. Overall study results and limits: Memory repertoires showed no such pattern, whereas abundant cord blood beta clonotypes carried fewer insertions. Where out-of-frame alpha sequences were twin-shared, they showed excess low generation probability.

These same records also appear under a second study, on T cells expressing NK-cell markers. That paper adds: TCR beta repertoires came from sorted CD3+CD56+NKG2C+, CD3+CD56+NKG2C- and CD3+CD56-NKG2C+ T cells. Seven HCMV-seropositive donors and one seronegative donor made up the eight sequenced donors.

The sequencing sample was made of PBMCs. This TCR was recovered from a woman between 18 and 29 years old in good health. The chain couples TRBV7-8 to TRBJ2-1; D ambiguous. CDR3 nucleotide sequence: TGTGCCAGCAGCTCTACCGGACCCCTTACCAATGAGCAGTTCTTC. It encodes CASSSTGPLTNEQFF.